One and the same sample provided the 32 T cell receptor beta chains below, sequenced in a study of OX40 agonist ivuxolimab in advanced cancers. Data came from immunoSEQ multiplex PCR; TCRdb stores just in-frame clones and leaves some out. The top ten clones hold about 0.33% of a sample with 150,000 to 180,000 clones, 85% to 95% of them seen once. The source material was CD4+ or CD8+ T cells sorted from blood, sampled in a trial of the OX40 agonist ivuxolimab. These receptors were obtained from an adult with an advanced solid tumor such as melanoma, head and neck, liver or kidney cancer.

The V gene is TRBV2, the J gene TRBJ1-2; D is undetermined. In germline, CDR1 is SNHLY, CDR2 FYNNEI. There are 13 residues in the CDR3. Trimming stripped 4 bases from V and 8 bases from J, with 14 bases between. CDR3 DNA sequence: TGTGCCAGCAGTGGCGACCCAATCGCGGGCTACACCTTC. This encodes CASSGDPIAGYTF.

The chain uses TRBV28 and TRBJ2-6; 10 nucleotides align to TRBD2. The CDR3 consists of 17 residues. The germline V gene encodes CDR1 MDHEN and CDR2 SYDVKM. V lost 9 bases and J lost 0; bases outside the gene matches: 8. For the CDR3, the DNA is TGTGCCAGTAACTCCGGGACTAGCGCCTCTGGGGCCAACGTCCTGACTTTC. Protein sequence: CASNSGTSASGANVLTF.

The CDR3 region is CASSLGTSGADRDTQYF. The DNA of the CDR3 is TGTGCCAGCAGCTTAGGGACTAGCGGGGCAGACCGCGATACGCAGTATTTT. This chain connects TRBV7-6 to TRBJ2-3; 12 bases fit TRBD2. Losses at the gene ends were 1 base for V and 6 bases for J; bases not matched to a gene: 8. Germline V gene sequence: CDR1 SGHVS, CDR2 FNYEAQ. This CDR3 has 17 residues.

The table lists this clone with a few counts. Here the CDR3 reads CASSLWASGIYEQYF. The CDR3 DNA sequence: TGTGCCAGCAGCCTTTGGGCTAGCGGGATCTACGAGCAGTACTTC. The rearrangement links TRBV6-1 to TRBJ2-7, with TRBD2 identical over 9 bases. The CDR3 sequence is 15 residues long. With 6 bases clipped from V and 3 bases from J, the junction kept 9 bases outside the gene matches. Germline assignment: CDR1 MNHNS and CDR2 SASEGT.

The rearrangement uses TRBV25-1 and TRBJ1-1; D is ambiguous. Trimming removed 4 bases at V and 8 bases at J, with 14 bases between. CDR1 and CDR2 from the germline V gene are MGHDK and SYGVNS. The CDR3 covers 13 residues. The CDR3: CASSALTWGEAFF. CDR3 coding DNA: TGTGCCAGCAGTGCCCTAACATGGGGAGAAGCTTTCTTT. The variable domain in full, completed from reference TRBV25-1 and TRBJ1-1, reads EADIYQTPRYLVIGTGKKITLECSQTMGHDKMYWYQQDPGMELHLIHYSYGVNSTEKGDLSSESTVSRIRTEHFPLTLESARPSHTSQYLCASSALTWGEAFFGQGTRLTVV.

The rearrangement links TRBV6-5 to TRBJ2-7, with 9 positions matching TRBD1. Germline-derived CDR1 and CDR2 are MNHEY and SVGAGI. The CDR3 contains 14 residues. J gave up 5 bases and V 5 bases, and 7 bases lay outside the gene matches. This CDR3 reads CASSLPGQGHEQYF. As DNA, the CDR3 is TGTGCCAGCAGTCTGCCGGGACAGGGACACGAGCAGTACTTC.

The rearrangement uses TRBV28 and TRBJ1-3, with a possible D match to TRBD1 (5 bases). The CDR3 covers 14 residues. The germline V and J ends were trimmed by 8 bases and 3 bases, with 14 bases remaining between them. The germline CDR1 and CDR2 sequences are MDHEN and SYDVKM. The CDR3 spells CASFTGPRGNTIYF. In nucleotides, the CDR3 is TGTGCCAGCTTCACAGGTCCCCGTGGAAACACCATATATTTT.

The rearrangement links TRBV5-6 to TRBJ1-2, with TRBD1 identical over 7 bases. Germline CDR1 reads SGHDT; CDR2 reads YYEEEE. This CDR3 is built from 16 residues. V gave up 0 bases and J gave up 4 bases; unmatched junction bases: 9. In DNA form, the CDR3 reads TGTGCCAGCAGCTTGGATCCATACAGGGGCGTCTATGGCTACACCTTC. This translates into CASSLDPYRGVYGYTF.

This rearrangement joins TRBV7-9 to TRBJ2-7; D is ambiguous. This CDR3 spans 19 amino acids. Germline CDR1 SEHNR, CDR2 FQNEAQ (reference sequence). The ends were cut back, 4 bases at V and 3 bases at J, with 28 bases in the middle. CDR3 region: CASSSSGPRVPFYIYEQYF. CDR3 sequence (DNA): TGTGCCAGCAGCTCATCCGGCCCAAGGGTTCCCTTCTACATCTACGAGCAGTACTTC.

This CDR3 is CASSLEGLAGGRTRLYEQYF. The DNA for the CDR3 is TGTGCCAGCAGCTTAGAGGGCCTAGCGGGGGGGCGGACCCGACTTTACGAGCAGTACTTC. The gene calls are TRBV11-2 and TRBJ2-7; TRBD2 aligns across 12 bases. Germline V gene sequence: CDR1 SGHAT, CDR2 FQNNGV. The V segment lost 0 bases and the J segment 4 bases; nucleotides outside the gene matches: 16. The CDR3 has 20 residues.

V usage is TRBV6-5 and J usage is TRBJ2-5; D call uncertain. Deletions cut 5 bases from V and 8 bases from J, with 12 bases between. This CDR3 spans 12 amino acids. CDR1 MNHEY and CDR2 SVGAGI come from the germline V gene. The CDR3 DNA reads TGTGCCAGCAGTGAAACCCTATACACCCAGTACTTC. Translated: CASSETLYTQYF.

The DNA of the CDR3 is TGTGCCAGCAGCTTAGATTCCGAGCAGTACTTC. It encodes CASSLDSEQYF. The chain employs TRBV7-9 and TRBJ2-5; D remains unclear. The J call may be mistaken, given a closer DNA end match to TRBJ2-7. The CDR3 runs 11 residues. Germline CDR1 reads SEHNR; CDR2 reads FQNEAQ (reference sequence).

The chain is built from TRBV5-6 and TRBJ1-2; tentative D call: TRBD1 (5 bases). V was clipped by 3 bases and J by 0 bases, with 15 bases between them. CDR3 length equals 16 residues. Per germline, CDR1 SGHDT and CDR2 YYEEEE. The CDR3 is CASSSRRRTSNYGYTF. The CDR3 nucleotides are TGTGCCAGCAGCTCGCGAAGGAGGACATCTAACTATGGCTACACCTTC.

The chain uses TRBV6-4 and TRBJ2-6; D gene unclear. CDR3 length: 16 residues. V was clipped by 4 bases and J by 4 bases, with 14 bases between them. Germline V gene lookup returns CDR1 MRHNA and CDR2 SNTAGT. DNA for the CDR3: TGTGCCAGCAGTGTTGGGTCTTCATCCGGGGCCAACGTCCTGACTTTC. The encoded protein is CASSVGSSSGANVLTF.

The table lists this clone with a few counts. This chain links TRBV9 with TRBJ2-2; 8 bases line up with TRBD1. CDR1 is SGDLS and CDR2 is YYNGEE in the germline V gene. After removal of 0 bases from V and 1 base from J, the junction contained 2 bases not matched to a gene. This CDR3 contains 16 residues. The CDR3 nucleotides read TGTGCCAGCAGCGTAGGGGGACAGGAGAACACCGGGGAGCTGTTTTTT. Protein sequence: CASSVGGQENTGELFF.

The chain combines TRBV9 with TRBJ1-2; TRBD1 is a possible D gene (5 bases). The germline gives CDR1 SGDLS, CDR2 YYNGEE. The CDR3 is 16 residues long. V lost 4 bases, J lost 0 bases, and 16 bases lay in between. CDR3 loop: CASSMDGGAANYGYTF. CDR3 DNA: TGTGCCAGCAGCATGGATGGAGGGGCGGCTAACTATGGCTACACCTTC.

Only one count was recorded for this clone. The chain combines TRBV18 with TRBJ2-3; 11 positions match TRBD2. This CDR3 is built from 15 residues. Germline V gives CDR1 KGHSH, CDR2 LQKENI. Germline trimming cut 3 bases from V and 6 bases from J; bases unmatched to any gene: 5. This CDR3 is CASSPPGLAADTQYF. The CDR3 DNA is TGTGCCAGCTCACCCCCGGGACTAGCGGCGGATACGCAGTATTTT. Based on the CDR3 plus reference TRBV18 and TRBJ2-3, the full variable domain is NAGVMQNPRHLVRRRGQEARLRCSPMKGHSHVYWYRQLPEEGLKFMVYLQKENIIDESGMPKERFSAEFPKEGPSILRIQQVVRGDSAAYFCASSPPGLAADTQYFGPGTRLTVL.

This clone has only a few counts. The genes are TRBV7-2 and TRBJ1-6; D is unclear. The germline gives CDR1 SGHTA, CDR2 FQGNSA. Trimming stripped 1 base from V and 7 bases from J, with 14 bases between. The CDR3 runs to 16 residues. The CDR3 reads CASSLEPLPGNSPLHF. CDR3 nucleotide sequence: TGTGCCAGCAGCTTAGAACCACTGCCTGGGAATTCACCCCTCCACTTT.

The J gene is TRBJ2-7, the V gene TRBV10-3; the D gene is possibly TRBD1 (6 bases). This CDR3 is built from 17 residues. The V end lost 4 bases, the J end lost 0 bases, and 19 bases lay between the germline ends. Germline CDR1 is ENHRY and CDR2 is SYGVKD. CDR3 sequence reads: CAISGNYQDRSSYEQYF. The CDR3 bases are TGTGCCATCAGTGGGAATTATCAAGACAGGAGCTCCTACGAGCAGTACTTC.

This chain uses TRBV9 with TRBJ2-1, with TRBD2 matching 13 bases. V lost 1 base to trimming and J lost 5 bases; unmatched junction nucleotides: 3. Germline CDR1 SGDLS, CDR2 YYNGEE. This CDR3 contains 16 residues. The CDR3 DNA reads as TGTGCCAGCAGCGTATTGGGACTAGCGGGAAACAATGAGCAGTTCTTC. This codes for CASSVLGLAGNNEQFF.

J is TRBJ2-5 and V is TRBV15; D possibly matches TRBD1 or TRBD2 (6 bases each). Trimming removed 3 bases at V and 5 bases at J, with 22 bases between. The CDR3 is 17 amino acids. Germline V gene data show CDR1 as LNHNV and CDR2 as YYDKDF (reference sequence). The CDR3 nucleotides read TGTGCCACCAGCAGGCGGTTGAAGGGGGGTGTGCGGGAGACCCAGTACTTC. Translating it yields CATSRRLKGGVRETQYF.

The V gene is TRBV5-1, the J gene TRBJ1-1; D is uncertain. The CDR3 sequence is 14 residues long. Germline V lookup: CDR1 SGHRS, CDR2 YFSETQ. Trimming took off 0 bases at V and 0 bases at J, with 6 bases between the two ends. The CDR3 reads CASSLGVLNTEAFF. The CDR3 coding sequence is TGCGCCAGCAGCTTGGGAGTTCTGAACACTGAAGCTTTCTTT.

The CDR3 region is CASSLRTAGGTEAFF. The CDR3 nucleotides are TGTGCCAGCAGCTTAAGGACGGCAGGGGGCACTGAAGCTTTCTTT. The chain carries TRBV5-6 and TRBJ1-1; 7 positions agree with TRBD1. The ends lost 2 bases at V and 4 bases at J; junction bases unmatched: 8. The CDR3 runs 15 residues. The germline gives CDR1 SGHDT, CDR2 YYEEEE.

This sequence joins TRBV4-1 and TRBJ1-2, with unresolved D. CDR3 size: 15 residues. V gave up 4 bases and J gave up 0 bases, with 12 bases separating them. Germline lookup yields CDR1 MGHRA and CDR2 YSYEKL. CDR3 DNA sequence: TGCGCCAGCAGCCCAGGATTCACCGCTAACTATGGCTACACCTTC. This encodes CASSPGFTANYGYTF.

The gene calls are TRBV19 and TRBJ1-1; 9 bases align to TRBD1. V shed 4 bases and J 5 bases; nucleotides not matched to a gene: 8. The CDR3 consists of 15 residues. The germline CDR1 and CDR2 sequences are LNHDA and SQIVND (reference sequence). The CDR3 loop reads CASSSSGTGNTEAFF. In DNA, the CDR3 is TGTGCCAGTAGTAGTTCCGGGACAGGGAATACTGAAGCTTTCTTT. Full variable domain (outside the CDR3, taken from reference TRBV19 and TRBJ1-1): DGGITQSPKYLFRKEGQNVTLSCEQNLNHDAMYWYRQDPGQGLRLIYYSQIVNDFQKGDIAEGYSVSREKKESFPLTVTSAQKNPTAFYLCASSSSGTGNTEAFFGQGTRLTVV.

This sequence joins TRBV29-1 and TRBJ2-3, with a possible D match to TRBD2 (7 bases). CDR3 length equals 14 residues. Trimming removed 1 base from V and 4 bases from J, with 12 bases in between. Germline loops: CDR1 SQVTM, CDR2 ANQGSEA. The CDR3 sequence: CSVEGLGGADTQYF. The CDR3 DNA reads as TGCAGCGTTGAAGGGCTAGGGGGGGCAGATACGCAGTATTTT.

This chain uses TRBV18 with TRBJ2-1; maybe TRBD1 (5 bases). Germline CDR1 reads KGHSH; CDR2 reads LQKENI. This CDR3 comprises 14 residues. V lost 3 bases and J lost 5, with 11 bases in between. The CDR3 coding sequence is TGTGCCAGCTCACCCAGGGAATTAGACAATGAGCAGTTCTTC. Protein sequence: CASSPRELDNEQFF.

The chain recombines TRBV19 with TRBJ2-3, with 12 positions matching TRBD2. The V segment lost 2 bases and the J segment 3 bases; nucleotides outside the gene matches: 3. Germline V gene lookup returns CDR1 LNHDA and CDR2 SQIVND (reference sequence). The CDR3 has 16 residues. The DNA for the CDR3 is TGTGCCAGTAGTATAACCGGGACTAGCGGGACAGATACGCAGTATTTT. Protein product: CASSITGTSGTDTQYF.

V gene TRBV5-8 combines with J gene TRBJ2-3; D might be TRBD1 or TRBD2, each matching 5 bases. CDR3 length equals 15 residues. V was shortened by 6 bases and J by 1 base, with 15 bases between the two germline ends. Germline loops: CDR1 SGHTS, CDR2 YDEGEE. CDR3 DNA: TGTGCCAGCACCTCCGGGGCAGGTCGCACAGATACGCAGTATTTT. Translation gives CASTSGAGRTDTQYF.

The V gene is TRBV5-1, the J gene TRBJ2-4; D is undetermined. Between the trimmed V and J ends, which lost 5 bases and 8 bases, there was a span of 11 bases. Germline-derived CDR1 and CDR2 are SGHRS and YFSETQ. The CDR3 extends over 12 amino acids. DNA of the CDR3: TGCGCCAGCAGAGGGCCAAACGACATTCAGTACTTC. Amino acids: CASRGPNDIQYF. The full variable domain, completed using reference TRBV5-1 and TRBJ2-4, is KAGVTQTPRYLIKTRGQQVTLSCSPISGHRSVSWYQQTPGQGLQFLFEYFSETQRNKGNFPGRFSGRQFSNSRSEMNVSTLELGDSALYLCASRGPNDIQYFGAGTRLSVL.

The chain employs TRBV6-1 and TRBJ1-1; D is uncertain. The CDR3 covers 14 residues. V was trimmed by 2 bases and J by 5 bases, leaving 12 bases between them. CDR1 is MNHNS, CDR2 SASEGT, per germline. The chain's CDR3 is CASSERPGGTEAFF. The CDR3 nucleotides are TGTGCCAGCAGTGAAAGGCCGGGAGGGACTGAAGCTTTCTTT.

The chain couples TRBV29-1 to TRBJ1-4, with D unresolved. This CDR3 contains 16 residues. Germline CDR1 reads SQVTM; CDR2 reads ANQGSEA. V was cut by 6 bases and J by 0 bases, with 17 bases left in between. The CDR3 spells CSVGRAPSATNEKLFF. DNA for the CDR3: TGCAGCGTAGGGCGGGCCCCGAGTGCAACTAATGAAAAACTGTTTTTT.